This TCR beta chain was captured by sequencing in a study of cytomegalovirus exposure and HLA in healthy donors. The CDR3 has 15 residues. Germline-derived CDR1 and CDR2 are SQVTM and ANQGSEA. V dropped 3 bases and J dropped 0 bases, with 15 bases sitting between them. Assay used: immunoSEQ multiplex PCR; TCRdb lists only in-frame clones, some missing. The sample comprises 230,000 or so clones, almost 90% of which are singletons, and 2.9% rests with the top ten. This clone was picked up one time. Input material: PBMCs. The gene calls are TRBV29-1 and TRBJ2-7; D perhaps matches TRBD2 (5 bases). This clonotype was sampled from a woman aged 18-29 years in good health and CMV-seronegative. In DNA, the CDR3 is TGCAGCGTTGAGGAAGAAGACGGGAACTCCTACGAGCAGTACTTC. It specifies CSVEEEDGNSYEQYF.